The T cell receptor beta chain under discussion was sequenced for a study of memory CD4+ T cells and cytomegalovirus serostatus. Across the study: Of the healthy Belgian adults, 9 were CMV seropositive and approximately 24 seronegative. Whole-study results and caveats: Of under 200 reported CMV TCRbeta sequences, about 67 were found in memory CD4+ repertoires.

TCRdb's table, derived via immunoSEQ multiplex PCR, lists solely in-frame clones and lacks some. This repertoire shows tens of thousands of clones, about 81% found once; its top ten account for approximately 0.43%. This clone was observed a single time. The antigen remains undetermined. This CDR3 is 14 amino acids long. Per the germline V gene, CDR1 is MDHEN and CDR2 is SYDVKM. J gave up 5 bases and V 4 bases, and 6 bases lay outside the gene matches. Single viable CD3+CD4+CD8-CD45RO+ cells were sorted as the memory CD4+ T cells. Donors' CMV status reflects serum IgG against pp150, pp28, p38, p52. The chain carries TRBV28 and TRBJ2-7, with 9 bases aligning to TRBD1. This clonotype originated in an adult in good health and CMV-seronegative. Sequenced sample: memory CD4+ T cells from blood. In nucleotides, the CDR3 is TGTGCCAGCAGTTCGCCGGGACAGGGTGACGAGCAGTACTTC. This codes for CASSSPGQGDEQYF.